The clone carrying this TCR beta chain has more than one count but fewer than ten. This sample is part of a study of blood T cells in healthy people across ages. In germline, CDR1 is SGHRS, CDR2 YFSETQ. The J segment lost 4 bases and the V segment lost 0 bases, leaving 7 bases of the junction unmatched. This CDR3 has 15 amino acids. The donors, aged about 6 to 95, were healthy Caucasians from Russia. Then a second PCR, running roughly 7 to 11 cycles, was carried out with a sample-barcoded 5' primer and a J-beta primer mix. Sequencing recovered at least 2.5 million CDR3-containing paired-end reads from each sample. TCRdb reanalysed the 5' RACE reads using MiXCR and keeps one entry per CDR3 protein. The top ten clones hold approximately 20% of a sample with just over 1 million distinct CDR3 sequences, roughly 45% of them seen once.

Sequencing used blood. The rearrangement joins TRBV5-1 to TRBJ2-7; TRBD2 matches 7 bases. The TCR was taken from an older woman in good health. The CDR3 DNA sequence: TGCGCCAGCAGCTTGGTACCTAGCGGAGTATACGAGCAGTACTTC. This sequence encodes CASSLVPSGVYEQYF.